One and the same sample provided the 2 T cell receptor beta chains below, sequenced in a study of cytomegalovirus exposure and HLA in healthy donors. It was with 60 Vbeta and 13 Jbeta primers that the PCR ran. Only in-frame clones appear in the TCRdb table, and some are missing; sequencing was by immunoSEQ multiplex PCR. Of roughly 160,000 clones detected, just under 80% appear once; the ten largest clones hold 1%. The specimen was PBMCs. The origin of the receptors is a woman between 50 and 59 years old in good health and CMV-seropositive.

This chain connects TRBV28 to TRBJ2-5, with D maybe TRBD2 (6 bases). Germline V gene sequence: CDR1 MDHEN, CDR2 SYDVKM. The CDR3 is made up of 14 amino acids. Trimming cost V 5 bases and J 5 bases, with 15 bases left between them. The CDR3 region has the DNA TGTGCCAGCAGTCGAGGGGCTGGAGGGGAGACCCAGTACTTC. Translation gives CASSRGAGGETQYF.

Details on this clone: One junction end does not reproduce the germline sequence, and a read error may be involved. The rearrangement joins TRBV7-9 to TRBJ1-1; the D gene is possibly TRBD1 (5 bases). The CDR3 extends over 15 amino acids. The germline V gene has CDR1 SEHNR and CDR2 FQNEAQ (reference sequence). CDR3 nucleotides: TGTTCCAGCAGCTTAGCGTGGGGGGTGAACACTGAAGCTTTCTTT. Protein: CSSSLAWGVNTEAFF.